Listed below are T cell receptor beta chains from one sample, sequenced in a study of shared clonotypes between healthy human individuals. Using immunoSEQ multiplex PCR, the repertoire was profiled, and TCRdb retains in-frame clones only, with some absent. The repertoire consists of around 1,900,000 clones, with 80% to 95% occurring once and the leading ten covering approximately 1.7%. Source material: naive CD8+ T cells from PBMCs. The receptors here all came from a man between 18 and 29 years old in good health. Some clones in this sample may be carry-over from other donors' samples. The CDR3 runs from the conserved cysteine through the conserved F or W. The D gene is left open where the match is weak. Clone size is shown for a subset of rows, as once, few, many or a class of expanded clone.

d_gene: -
len: 18
v_gene: TRBV4-3
j_gene: TRBJ1-1
abundance: -
CDR3nt: TGCGCCAGCAGCCTATTCAGGGTATTAAGGAAGGTGGTCACTGAAGCTTTCTTT
CDR3aa: CASSLFRVLRKVVTEAFF

d_gene: -
len: 13
v_gene: TRBV7-2
j_gene: TRBJ1-5
abundance: -
CDR3nt: TGTGCCAGCATGGCGGGTATAAATCAGCCCCAGCATTTT
CDR3aa: CASMAGINQPQHF

d_gene: -
len: 15
v_gene: TRBV4-1
j_gene: TRBJ2-1
abundance: -
CDR3nt: TGCGCCAGCAGCCCCACGGAGGCTAGCAATAATGAGCAGTTCTTC
CDR3aa: CASSPTEASNNEQFF

d_gene: -
len: 16
v_gene: TRBV28
j_gene: TRBJ1-1
abundance: -
CDR3nt: TGTGCCAGCAGTTTTCTCGCGGGGACCGATCACACTGAAGCTTTCTTT
CDR3aa: CASSFLAGTDHTEAFF

d_gene: TRBD1
len: 17
v_gene: TRBV28
j_gene: TRBJ1-4
abundance: -
CDR3nt: TGTGCCAGCAGTTTGGCTGCCCACAGGGGTCCTAATGAAAAACTGTTTTTT
CDR3aa: CASSLAAHRGPNEKLFF

d_gene: TRBD2
len: 15
v_gene: TRBV9
j_gene: TRBJ2-7
abundance: -
CDR3nt: TGTGCCAGCAGCGTAGCTCTAGCGGGAGTAGGTGAGCAGTACTTC
CDR3aa: CASSVALAGVGEQYF

d_gene: TRBD2
len: 14
v_gene: TRBV9
j_gene: TRBJ2-7
abundance: -
CDR3nt: TGTGCCAGCAGCCCGGGGGGACTGGACAACGAGCAGTACTTC
CDR3aa: CASSPGGLDNEQYF

d_gene: -
len: 13
v_gene: TRBV5-4
j_gene: TRBJ2-2
abundance: -
CDR3nt: TGTGCCAGCAGCTTCACCAGCGACGGGGAGCTGTTTTTT
CDR3aa: CASSFTSDGELFF

d_gene: -
len: 15
v_gene: TRBV7-8
j_gene: TRBJ1-4
abundance: once
CDR3nt: TGTGCCAGCAGCTTATCGGTGGCAACTAATGAAAAACTGTTTTTT
CDR3aa: CASSLSVATNEKLFF

d_gene: TRBD1
len: 15
v_gene: TRBV28
j_gene: TRBJ2-7
abundance: -
CDR3nt: TGTGCCAGCAGTTTCCGGACAGGGGGCGGCTACGAGCAGTACTTC
CDR3aa: CASSFRTGGGYEQYF

d_gene: TRBD1
len: 14
v_gene: TRBV5-1
j_gene: TRBJ2-7
abundance: -
CDR3nt: TGCGCCAGCAGCCCGGGACAGGGGGCGAGGGAGCAGTACTTC
CDR3aa: CASSPGQGAREQYF

d_gene: -
len: 13
v_gene: TRBV27
j_gene: TRBJ1-1
abundance: -
CDR3nt: TGTGCCAGCAGTCCCAGCCTTAACACTGAAGCTTTCTTT
CDR3aa: CASSPSLNTEAFF

d_gene: -
len: 16
v_gene: TRBV9
j_gene: TRBJ1-1
abundance: -
CDR3nt: TGTGCCAGCAGCGTATTCCCCCACACAGGGAACACTGAAGCTTTCTTT
CDR3aa: CASSVFPHTGNTEAFF

d_gene: -
len: 18
v_gene: TRBV9
j_gene: TRBJ2-6
abundance: -
CDR3nt: TGTGCCAGCAGCGACGGGACAGAGGAGGGCTCTGGGGCCAACGTCCTGACTTTC
CDR3aa: CASSDGTEEGSGANVLTF

d_gene: -
len: 17
v_gene: TRBV11-2
j_gene: TRBJ2-1
abundance: -
CDR3nt: TGTGCCAGCAGCTTCAGGGGCTCTTTAAAGTCCTACAATGAGCAGTTCTTC
CDR3aa: CASSFRGSLKSYNEQFF

d_gene: TRBD2
len: 17
v_gene: TRBV11-2
j_gene: TRBJ2-3
abundance: once
CDR3nt: TGTGCCAGCAGCCCCCGGACTAGCGGGAGGGTAGCAGATACGCAGTATTTT
CDR3aa: CASSPRTSGRVADTQYF

d_gene: -
len: 14
v_gene: TRBV5-6
j_gene: TRBJ1-1
abundance: -
CDR3nt: TGTGCCAGCGAGGGGCGGCGGGAGAACACTGAAGCTTTCTTT
CDR3aa: CASEGRRENTEAFF

d_gene: -
len: 12
v_gene: TRBV4-2
j_gene: TRBJ2-7
abundance: -
CDR3nt: TGTGCCAGCAGCCAAGGAGACAGCGAGCAGTACTTC
CDR3aa: CASSQGDSEQYF

d_gene: -
len: 11
v_gene: TRBV30
j_gene: TRBJ1-1
abundance: once
CDR3nt: TGTGCCTGGAGTGTAGGCCGGGGAGAGGTCTTT
CDR3aa: CAWSVGRGEVF

d_gene: TRBD1
len: 13
v_gene: TRBV7-8
j_gene: TRBJ2-7
abundance: -
CDR3nt: TGTGCCAGCAGCTCCGACAGGGCTTGGGAGCAGTACTTC
CDR3aa: CASSSDRAWEQYF

d_gene: TRBD2
len: 15
v_gene: TRBV10-2
j_gene: TRBJ2-1
abundance: -
CDR3nt: TGCGCCAGCAGTCTAGCGGGAGGGTTCCTCAATGAGCAGTTCTTC
CDR3aa: CASSLAGGFLNEQFF

d_gene: -
len: 16
v_gene: TRBV5-8
j_gene: TRBJ2-3
abundance: -
CDR3nt: TGTGCCAGCAGCTGGGACTGGAAGGCTAGCACAGATACGCAGTATTTT
CDR3aa: CASSWDWKASTDTQYF

d_gene: -
len: 15
v_gene: TRBV27
j_gene: TRBJ2-7
abundance: -
CDR3nt: TGTGCCAGCCAACTTAGCGGTGTAGGGACCTACGAGCAGTACTTC
CDR3aa: CASQLSGVGTYEQYF

d_gene: TRBD1
len: 14
v_gene: TRBV30
j_gene: TRBJ2-1
abundance: -
CDR3nt: TGTGCCTGGAGATCCGGGACAGCCTACAATGAGCAGTTCTTC
CDR3aa: CAWRSGTAYNEQFF

d_gene: -
len: 16
v_gene: TRBV11-2
j_gene: TRBJ2-3
abundance: -
CDR3nt: TGTGCCAGCAGCTTAGGTCCCGGGACTAGCACAGATACGCAGTATTTT
CDR3aa: CASSLGPGTSTDTQYF

d_gene: TRBD2
len: 18
v_gene: TRBV5-6
j_gene: TRBJ2-1
abundance: -
CDR3nt: TGTGCCAGCAGCTTGGCACCGCTAGCGGGAGGATCCTACAATGAGCAGTTCTTC
CDR3aa: CASSLAPLAGGSYNEQFF

d_gene: TRBD2
len: 14
v_gene: TRBV19
j_gene: TRBJ2-2
abundance: once
CDR3nt: TGTGCCAGTAGTATTCTGGGGGAGGGCGGGGAGCTGTTTTTT
CDR3aa: CASSILGEGGELFF

d_gene: TRBD2
len: 16
v_gene: TRBV9
j_gene: TRBJ2-2
abundance: -
CDR3nt: TGTGCCAGCAGCCCGGGACTAGCGGAGAACACCGGGGAGCTGTTTTTT
CDR3aa: CASSPGLAENTGELFF

d_gene: -
len: 14
v_gene: TRBV6-5
j_gene: TRBJ2-7
abundance: -
CDR3nt: TGTGCCAGCAGTTACTCGAATACGGCCTACGAGCAGTACTTC
CDR3aa: CASSYSNTAYEQYF

d_gene: -
len: 13
v_gene: TRBV21-1
j_gene: TRBJ2-7
abundance: -
CDR3nt: TGTGCCAGCGATACCGGGACAGGGTACGAGCAGTACTTC
CDR3aa: CASDTGTGYEQYF

d_gene: -
len: 15
v_gene: TRBV30
j_gene: TRBJ1-2
abundance: -
CDR3nt: TGTGCCTGTCCTACAGGAGGGACCCGTAACTATGGCTACACCTTC
CDR3aa: CACPTGGTRNYGYTF

d_gene: TRBD1
len: 18
v_gene: TRBV19
j_gene: TRBJ1-5
abundance: once
CDR3nt: TGTGCCAGTAGTATCAAACCGACAGACAGGGGGATAGGGCAGCCCCAGCATTTT
CDR3aa: CASSIKPTDRGIGQPQHF

d_gene: -
len: 14
v_gene: TRBV28
j_gene: TRBJ1-1
abundance: -
CDR3nt: TGTGCCAGCAGTATGGTTGACACCAACACTGAAGCTTTCTTT
CDR3aa: CASSMVDTNTEAFF

d_gene: TRBD1
len: 16
v_gene: TRBV4-3
j_gene: TRBJ2-7
abundance: few
CDR3nt: TGCGCCAGCAGCCAAGTAGGGACAGCACTATCCTACGAGCAGTACTTC
CDR3aa: CASSQVGTALSYEQYF

d_gene: TRBD1
len: 16
v_gene: TRBV9
j_gene: TRBJ1-2
abundance: -
CDR3nt: TGTGCCAGCAGCCCTCTTAGAGGACAGGGAGTCTATGGCTACACCTTC
CDR3aa: CASSPLRGQGVYGYTF

d_gene: TRBD1
len: 15
v_gene: TRBV7-2
j_gene: TRBJ2-2
abundance: once
CDR3nt: TGTGCCAGCAGCTCCCGGGACAGTAACACCGGGGAGCTGTTTTTT
CDR3aa: CASSSRDSNTGELFF

d_gene: TRBD2
len: 17
v_gene: TRBV7-9
j_gene: TRBJ2-2
abundance: once
CDR3nt: TGTGCCAGCAGCAAGCCTACTAGCGGGAGGGTCACCGGGGAGCTGTTTTTT
CDR3aa: CASSKPTSGRVTGELFF

d_gene: -
len: 13
v_gene: TRBV6-6
j_gene: TRBJ1-2
abundance: -
CDR3nt: TGTGCCAGCAGCCAACAACCCATCGATGGCTACACCTTC
CDR3aa: CASSQQPIDGYTF

d_gene: TRBD1
len: 15
v_gene: TRBV7-8
j_gene: TRBJ2-7
abundance: -
CDR3nt: TGTGCCAGCAGCCCTGGACAGGGGGGAACCTACGAGCAGTACTTC
CDR3aa: CASSPGQGGTYEQYF

d_gene: -
len: 13
v_gene: TRBV9
j_gene: TRBJ1-1
abundance: few
CDR3nt: TGTGCCAGCAGCGTAGGGCTTGGGGGTGAAGCTTTCTTT
CDR3aa: CASSVGLGGEAFF

d_gene: TRBD1
len: 18
v_gene: TRBV5-1
j_gene: TRBJ2-2
abundance: -
CDR3nt: TGCGCCAGCACCCCATTGATAGCCGGGACAGGGGGCGCGGGGGAGCTGTTTTTT
CDR3aa: CASTPLIAGTGGAGELFF

d_gene: -
len: 14
v_gene: TRBV27
j_gene: TRBJ1-1
abundance: once
CDR3nt: TGTGCCAGCAGTTTAGGGTTTTCGGGCACTGAAGCTTTCTTT
CDR3aa: CASSLGFSGTEAFF

d_gene: TRBD2
len: 17
v_gene: TRBV4-1
j_gene: TRBJ2-3
abundance: -
CDR3nt: TGCGCCAGCAGCCAAGTTGATAGCGGGATCAACACAGATACGCAGTATTTT
CDR3aa: CASSQVDSGINTDTQYF

d_gene: TRBD1
len: 17
v_gene: TRBV19
j_gene: TRBJ1-5
abundance: -
CDR3nt: TGTGCCAGTAGTAGCGGGACAGGGGGCGAGGGCAATCAGCCCCAGCATTTT
CDR3aa: CASSSGTGGEGNQPQHF

d_gene: TRBD2
len: 15
v_gene: TRBV13
j_gene: TRBJ2-1
abundance: -
CDR3nt: TGTGCCAGCAGCCGTCGGCGGGAGCCCTACAATGAGCAGTTCTTC
CDR3aa: CASSRRREPYNEQFF

d_gene: TRBD1
len: 14
v_gene: TRBV5-1
j_gene: TRBJ2-7
abundance: -
CDR3nt: TGCGCCAGCAGCTTGGTCGGGACAGCCTACGAGCAGTACTTC
CDR3aa: CASSLVGTAYEQYF

d_gene: TRBD2
len: 17
v_gene: TRBV15
j_gene: TRBJ2-3
abundance: -
CDR3nt: TGTGCCACCAGCAGTGCCTCCGGGAGGGGGTACACAGATACGCAGTATTTT
CDR3aa: CATSSASGRGYTDTQYF

d_gene: -
len: 18
v_gene: TRBV7-9
j_gene: TRBJ2-5
abundance: -
CDR3nt: TGTGCCAGCAGCTTATTTCCCCTCCGTGGGGCCCTCCAAGAGACCCAGTACTTC
CDR3aa: CASSLFPLRGALQETQYF

d_gene: TRBD1
len: 13
v_gene: TRBV27
j_gene: TRBJ2-3
abundance: -
CDR3nt: TGTGCCAGCAGTTTATCGACAGGGTATACGCAGTATTTT
CDR3aa: CASSLSTGYTQYF